This T cell receptor (beta chain) comes out of a study of PD-1 blockade in mismatch repair-deficient tumors. Points from the study as a whole: Tumor-resident clones, often undetectable pretreatment in blood, expanded then contracted after pembrolizumab.

TCRdb's copy holds only in-frame clones and misses some; the assay was immunoSEQ multiplex PCR. Of some 84,000 clones in the sample, 65% to 85% are singletons; the top ten hold about 2.6%. In regard to this clone: Its target is unknown.

With 3 bases clipped from V and 6 bases from J, the junction kept 15 bases outside the gene matches. CDR1 and CDR2 from the germline V gene are MNHNS and SASEGT. CDR3 length equals 18 residues. Every patient had mismatch repair deficiency by PCR or immunohistochemistry. TCRs were sequenced from a few patients responding to pembrolizumab. The sequence was obtained from an adult with mismatch repair-deficient cancer. The chain links TRBV6-1 to TRBJ2-7; 12 bases are a match to TRBD2. The sequencing used peripheral blood, collected 12 weeks after starting pembrolizumab. The chain's CDR3 is CASSEALAGGSRGGEQYF. The CDR3 DNA is TGTGCCAGCAGTGAGGCACTAGCGGGAGGATCTAGAGGTGGCGAGCAGTACTTC.